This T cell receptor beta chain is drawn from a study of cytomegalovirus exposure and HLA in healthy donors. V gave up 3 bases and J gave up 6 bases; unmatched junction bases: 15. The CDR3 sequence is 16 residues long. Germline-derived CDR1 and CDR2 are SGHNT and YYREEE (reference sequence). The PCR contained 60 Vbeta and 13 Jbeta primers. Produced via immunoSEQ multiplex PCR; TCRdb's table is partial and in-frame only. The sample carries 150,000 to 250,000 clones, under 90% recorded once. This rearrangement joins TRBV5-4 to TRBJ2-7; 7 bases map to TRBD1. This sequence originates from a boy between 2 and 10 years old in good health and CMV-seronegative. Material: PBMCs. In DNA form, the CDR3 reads TGTGCCAGCAGCTCCCTCTCGGACAGGTACCCCTCCGAGCAGTACTTC. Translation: CASSSLSDRYPSEQYF. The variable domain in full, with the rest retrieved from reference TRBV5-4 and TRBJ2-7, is ETGVTQSPTHLIKTRGQQVTLRCSSQSGHNTVSWYQQALGQGPQFIFQYYREEENGRGNFPPRFSGLQFPNYSSELNVNALELDDSALYLCASSSLSDRYPSEQYFGPGTRLTVT.